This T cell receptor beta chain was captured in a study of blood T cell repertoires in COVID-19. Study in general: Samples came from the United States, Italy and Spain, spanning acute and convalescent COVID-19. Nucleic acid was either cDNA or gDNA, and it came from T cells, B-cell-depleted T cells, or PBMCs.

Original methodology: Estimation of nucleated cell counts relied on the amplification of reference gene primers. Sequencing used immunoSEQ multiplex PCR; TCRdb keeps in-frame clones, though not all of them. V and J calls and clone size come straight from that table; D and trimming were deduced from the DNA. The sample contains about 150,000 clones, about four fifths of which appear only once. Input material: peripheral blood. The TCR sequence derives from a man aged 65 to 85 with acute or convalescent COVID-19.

The CDR3 protein is CASRLGFGSKGLAGIRLGTQYF. Written as DNA, the CDR3 is TGTGCAAGTCGCTTAGGTTTCGGCAGCAAGGGACTAGCGGGGATTCGATTGGGGACCCAGTACTTC. The rearrangement links TRBV12-2 to TRBJ2-5; the table names TRBD2, a call not compared with the DNA. TRBV12-2 is tagged as a pseudogene. This CDR3 spans 22 amino acids.